Listed below are T cell receptor beta chains from one sample, sequenced in a study of monozygotic twins with inflammatory bowel disease. Using the 5' RACE reads, TCRdb records one entry per CDR3 protein without DNA. This repertoire includes about 300,000 distinct CDR3 sequences. The sequencing input was blood. The receptor source for this set is a human donor with ulcerative colitis or Crohn's disease, or a healthy co-twin of an affected twin (not recorded which). Each CDR3 is given with its conserved first and last residue. The order of the fields is J gene, CDR3 length, V gene, CDR3 protein.

>TRBJ2-5|13|TRBV7-2
CASSSDRGETQYF
>TRBJ2-2|18|TRBV9
CASSTPPGQGIFTGELFF
>TRBJ2-1|14|TRBV12-3/TRBV12-4
CASTILSGGFGKFF
>TRBJ2-6|16|TRBV5-1
CASSNGPASGANVLTF
>TRBJ2-3|16|TRBV19
CASSPRITGYTDTQYF
>TRBJ2-1|18|TRBV5-1
CASSYIPSTGGSYNEQFF
>TRBJ1-5|16|TRBV20-1
CSAPITGTPSNQPQHF
>TRBJ2-2|14|TRBV24-1
CATSGQVNTGELFF
>TRBJ2-1|17|TRBV20-1
CSARDNSGRFTYNEQFF
>TRBJ2-3|16|TRBV19
CASSIALAVSTDTQYF
>TRBJ2-7|14|TRBV4-2
CASSPGLDLRGQYF
>TRBJ2-7|16|TRBV7-2
CASSLFTRGEAYEQYF
>TRBJ2-6|15|TRBV27
CASSFVGSGANVLTF
>TRBJ2-7|15|TRBV7-2
CASSEQGTPLGEQYF
>TRBJ2-2|17|TRBV3-1
CASSQDRLARNTGELFF
>TRBJ2-3|11|TRBV6-5
CASSILDTQHF
>TRBJ1-2|12|TRBV30
CAWSVQGPGYTF
>TRBJ1-1|14|TRBV3-1
CASSRKLGESEAFF
>TRBJ1-1|17|TRBV20-1
CSARGTLPGEGNTEAFF
>TRBJ1-1|14|TRBV12-3/TRBV12-4
CARPLYQGTTEAFF
>TRBJ2-5|16|TRBV5-6
CASSLDPGQGAQTQYF
>TRBJ1-4|17|TRBV12-3/TRBV12-4
CASSRLEKTLTNEKLFF
>TRBJ2-1|12|TRBV10-3
CAISVAGDQQFF
>TRBJ2-5|16|TRBV12-3/TRBV12-4
CASSLRAGGLGETQYF
>TRBJ2-5|16|TRBV6-1
CASSRGSGGQGETQYF
>TRBJ2-1|16|TRBV7-2
CASSLVGTSGFDEQFF
>TRBJ1-1|13|TRBV11-2
CASSRGLNTEAFF
>TRBJ2-3|14|TRBV19
CASTARVWTDTQYF
>TRBJ1-5|14|TRBV20-1
CSAREPRGNQPQHF
>TRBJ2-7|17|TRBV6-2/TRBV6-3
CASSYSRTSGRVYEQYF
>TRBJ2-5|15|TRBV20-1
CSARRPGTKAETQYF
>TRBJ1-1|15|TRBV7-9
CASSLGQGTPPEAFF
>TRBJ1-3|15|TRBV12-3/TRBV12-4
CASSFRAGSGNTIYF
>TRBJ2-1|14|TRBV7-2
CASSFSGRIHEQFF
>TRBJ2-6|13|TRBV20-1
CSARDVVAGALTF
>TRBJ2-2|14|TRBV5-4
CASSKRGDAGELFF
>TRBJ1-6|17|TRBV5-1
CASRRQGDLVSHSPLHF
>TRBJ2-7|20|TRBV4-3
CASSQNLRDWGRNAVYEQYF